This TCR beta chain came from a study of shared clonotypes between healthy human individuals. TCRdb keeps only in-frame clones here, not all; method: immunoSEQ multiplex PCR. In the table there are hundreds of thousands of clones, about 96% of which are singletons. Naive CD8 cells, CD45RO-negative and positively selected for CCR7, excluded terminally differentiated effector memory CD45RA+ cells. Healthy adults negative for HIV, lacking recent acute infections or vaccinations, served as donors. The TCR sequence derives from a woman aged 25 to 45 in good health. Sequenced input: naive CD8+ T cells sorted from blood.

As DNA, the CDR3 is TGTGCCAGCAGCTTCGACGCTGGAAACACCATATATTTT. Its translation: CASSFDAGNTIYF. The rearrangement uses TRBV11-2 and TRBJ1-3; D ambiguous. Trimming cost V 3 bases and J 2 bases, with 5 bases left between them. This CDR3 is built from 13 residues. CDR1 is SGHAT and CDR2 is FQNNGV in the germline V gene.